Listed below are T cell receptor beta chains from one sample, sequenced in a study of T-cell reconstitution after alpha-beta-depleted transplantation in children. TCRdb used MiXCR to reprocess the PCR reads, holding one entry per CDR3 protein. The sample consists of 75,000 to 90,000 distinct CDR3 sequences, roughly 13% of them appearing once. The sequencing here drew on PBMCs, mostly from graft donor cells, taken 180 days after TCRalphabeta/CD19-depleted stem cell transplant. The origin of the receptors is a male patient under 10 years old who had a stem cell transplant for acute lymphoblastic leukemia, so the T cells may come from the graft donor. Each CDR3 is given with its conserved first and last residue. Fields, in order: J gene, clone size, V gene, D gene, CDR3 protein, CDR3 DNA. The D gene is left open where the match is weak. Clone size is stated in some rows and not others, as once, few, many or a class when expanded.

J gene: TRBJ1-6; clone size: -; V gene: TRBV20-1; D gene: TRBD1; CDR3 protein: CSARRTGKSYNSPLHF; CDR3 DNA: TGCAGTGCTAGGCGGACAGGGAAATCCTATAATTCACCCCTCCACTTT
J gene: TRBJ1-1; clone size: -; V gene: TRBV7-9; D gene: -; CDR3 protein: CASSLLPELEAFF; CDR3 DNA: TGTGCCAGCAGCCTCCTTCCCGAACTTGAAGCTTTCTTT
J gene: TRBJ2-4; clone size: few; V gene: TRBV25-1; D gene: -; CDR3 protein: CASSEPGRENIQYF; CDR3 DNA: TGTGCCAGCAGTGAACCGGGTCGAGAAAACATTCAGTACTTC
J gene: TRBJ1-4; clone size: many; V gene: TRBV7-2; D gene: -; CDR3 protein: CASSSWLRGEKLFF; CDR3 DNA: TGTGCCAGCAGCTCTTGGTTGAGGGGTGAAAAACTGTTTTTT
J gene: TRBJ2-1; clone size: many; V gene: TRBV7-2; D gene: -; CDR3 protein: CASSQFINEQFF; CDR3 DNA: TGTGCCAGCAGCCAATTCATTAATGAGCAGTTCTTC
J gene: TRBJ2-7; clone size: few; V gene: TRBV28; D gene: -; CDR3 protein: CASSRHLSSYEQYF; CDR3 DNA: TGTGCCAGCAGTCGACATCTGAGCTCCTACGAGCAGTACTTC
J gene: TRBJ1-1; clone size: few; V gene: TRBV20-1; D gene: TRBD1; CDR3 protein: CRKIQGAEAFF; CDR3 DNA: TGCAGGAAGATTCAGGGGGCGGAAGCTTTCTTT
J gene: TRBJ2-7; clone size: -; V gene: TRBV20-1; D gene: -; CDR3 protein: CSAGKGRSYVQYF; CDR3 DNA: TGCAGTGCTGGGAAGGGACGGAGCTACGTGCAGTACTTC
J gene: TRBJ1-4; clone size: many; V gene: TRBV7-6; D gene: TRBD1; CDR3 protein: CASSLAFRGRGANEKLFF; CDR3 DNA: TGTGCCAGCAGCTTAGCTTTCAGGGGGCGTGGAGCTAATGAAAAACTGTTTTTT
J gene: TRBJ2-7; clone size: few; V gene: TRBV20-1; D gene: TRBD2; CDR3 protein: CSAGLAGGLEQYF; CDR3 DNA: TGCAGTGCCGGACTAGCGGGGGGCCTCGAGCAGTACTTC
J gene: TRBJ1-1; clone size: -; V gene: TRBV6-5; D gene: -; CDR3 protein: CASSYQNSNTEAFF; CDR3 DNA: TGTGCCAGCAGTTACCAGAACTCGAACACTGAAGCTTTCTTT
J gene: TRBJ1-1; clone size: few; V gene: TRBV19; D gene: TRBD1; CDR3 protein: CASSRQGVNTEAFF; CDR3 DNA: TGTGCCAGTAGTAGACAGGGGGTTAACACTGAAGCTTTCTTT
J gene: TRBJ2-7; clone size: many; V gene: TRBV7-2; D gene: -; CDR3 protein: CASSRPGGRSNEQYF; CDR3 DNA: TGTGCCAGCAGCCGCCCCGGGGGGCGCTCAAACGAGCAGTACTTC
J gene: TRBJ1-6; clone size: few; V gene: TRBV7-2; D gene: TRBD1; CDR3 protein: CASSSKTGVPSPLHF; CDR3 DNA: TGTGCCAGCAGCTCTAAGACAGGGGTGCCTTCACCCCTCCACTTT
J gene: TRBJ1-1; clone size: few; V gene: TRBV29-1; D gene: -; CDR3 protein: CSVLSWDYLRPEAFF; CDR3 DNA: TGCAGCGTTCTATCTTGGGACTATCTAAGACCTGAAGCTTTCTTT
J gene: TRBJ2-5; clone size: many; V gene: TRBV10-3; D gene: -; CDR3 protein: CAISEAWETQYF; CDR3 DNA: TGTGCCATCAGTGAGGCCTGGGAGACCCAGTACTTC
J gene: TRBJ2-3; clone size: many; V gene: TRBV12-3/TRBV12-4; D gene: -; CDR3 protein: CASIWSTDTQYF; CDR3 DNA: TGTGCCAGCATTTGGAGCACAGATACGCAGTATTTT
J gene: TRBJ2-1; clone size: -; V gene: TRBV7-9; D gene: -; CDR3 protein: CATGVSSYNEQFF; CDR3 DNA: TGTGCCACCGGGGTGAGCTCCTACAATGAGCAGTTCTTC
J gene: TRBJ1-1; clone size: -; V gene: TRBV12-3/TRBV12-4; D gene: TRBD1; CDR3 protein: CASSLAGQGPMNTEAFF; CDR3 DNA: TGTGCCAGCAGTTTGGCGGGACAGGGACCTATGAACACTGAAGCTTTCTTT
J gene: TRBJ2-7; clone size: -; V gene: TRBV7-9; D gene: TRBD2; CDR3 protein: CASSGRTSGPFSYEQYF; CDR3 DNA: TGTGCCAGCAGCGGGAGGACTAGCGGACCCTTCTCCTACGAGCAGTACTTC
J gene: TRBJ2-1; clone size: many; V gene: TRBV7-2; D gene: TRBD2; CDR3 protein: CASSEYGLANTNEQFF; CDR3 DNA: TGTGCCAGCAGCGAATACGGACTAGCAAACACCAATGAGCAGTTCTTC
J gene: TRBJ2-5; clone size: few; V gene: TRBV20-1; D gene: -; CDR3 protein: CSARGPEGRAQETQYF; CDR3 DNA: TGCAGTGCTAGAGGCCCGGAGGGCAGGGCCCAAGAGACCCAGTACTTC